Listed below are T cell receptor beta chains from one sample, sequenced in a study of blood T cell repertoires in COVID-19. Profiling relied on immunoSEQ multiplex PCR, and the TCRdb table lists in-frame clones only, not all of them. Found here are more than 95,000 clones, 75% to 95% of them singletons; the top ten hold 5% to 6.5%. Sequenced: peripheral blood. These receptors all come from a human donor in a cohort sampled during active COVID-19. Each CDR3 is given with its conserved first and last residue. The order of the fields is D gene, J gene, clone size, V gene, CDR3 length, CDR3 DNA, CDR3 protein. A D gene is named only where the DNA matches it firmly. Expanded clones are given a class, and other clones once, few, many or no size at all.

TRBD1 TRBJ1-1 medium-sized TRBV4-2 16 TGTGCCAGCAGCCAGGGGACCGGGACAGTGAACACTGAAGCTTTCTTT CASSQGTGTVNTEAFF
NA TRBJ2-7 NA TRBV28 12 TGTGCCAGCAGTCTCAGGGTTTACGAGCAGTACTTC CASSLRVYEQYF
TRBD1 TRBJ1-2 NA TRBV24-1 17 TGTGCCACCAGTGGTTCCGGGACAGGGGTCGAATCTTATGGCTACACCTTC CATSGSGTGVESYGYTF
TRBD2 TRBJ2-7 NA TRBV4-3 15 TGCGCCAGCAGCCAAGAAAGCGGGGAGTCCTACGAGCAGTACTTC CASSQESGESYEQYF
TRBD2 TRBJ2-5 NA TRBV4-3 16 TGCGCCAGCAGCCAAGAAATAGCGGGAGGCCTAGAGACCCAGTACTTC CASSQEIAGGLETQYF
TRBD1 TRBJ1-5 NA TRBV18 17 TGTGCCAGCTCACCCCCGACAGGGGGCCTCCCCAATCAGCCCCAGCATTTT CASSPPTGGLPNQPQHF
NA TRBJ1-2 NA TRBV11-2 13 TGTGCCAGCAGCCCAGCAGGGTTTTGGGGCTACACCTTC CASSPAGFWGYTF
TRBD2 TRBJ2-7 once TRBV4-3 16 TGCGCCAGCAGCCAAGGGACTAGCGGGCTCTCCTACGAGCAGTACTTC CASSQGTSGLSYEQYF
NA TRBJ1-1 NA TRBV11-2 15 TGTGCCAGCAGCTTAATTGGACAGAGAAACACTGAAGCTTTCTTT CASSLIGQRNTEAFF
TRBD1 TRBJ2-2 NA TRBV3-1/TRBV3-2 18 TGTGCCAGCAGCCAGTGGGGGAGACAGGGCGCGAACACCGGGGAGCTGTTTTTT CASSQWGRQGANTGELFF
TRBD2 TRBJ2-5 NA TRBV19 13 TGTGCCAGTAGTCACCGACTAGCTGAGACCCAGTACTTC CASSHRLAETQYF
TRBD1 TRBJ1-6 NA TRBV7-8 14 TGTGCCAGCAGCTCACAGGGGAGAGGTTCACCCCTCCACTTT CASSSQGRGSPLHF
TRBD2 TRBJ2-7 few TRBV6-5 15 TGTGCCAGCAGCCCGACTAGCGGGAGCTCCTACGAGCAGTACTTC CASSPTSGSSYEQYF
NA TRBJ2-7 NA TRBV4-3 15 TGCGCCAGCAGCCAAGAATGGGGCCGACCCTCCGAGCAGTACTTC CASSQEWGRPSEQYF
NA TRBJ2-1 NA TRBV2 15 TGTGCCAGCAGTGACTGGGCCAACTCCTACAATGAGCAGTTCTTC CASSDWANSYNEQFF
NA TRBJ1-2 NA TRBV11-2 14 TGTGCCAGCAGCTTAGGTGGTACTAGTTATGGCTACACCTTC CASSLGGTSYGYTF
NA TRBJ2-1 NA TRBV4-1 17 TGCGCCAGCACCCCATTCCACCGGTGGGAGGATTACAATGAGCAGTTCTTC CASTPFHRWEDYNEQFF
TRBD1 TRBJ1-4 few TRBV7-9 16 TGTGCCAGCAGCTTAGCGAGGGGGGACAGGGATGAAAAACTGTTTTTT CASSLARGDRDEKLFF
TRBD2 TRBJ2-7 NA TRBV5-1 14 TGCGCCAGCCGTTTCGATAGCGGGAGTTACGAGCAGTACTTC CASRFDSGSYEQYF
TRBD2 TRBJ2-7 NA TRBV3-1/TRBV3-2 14 TGTGCCAGCAGCCAATGGACTAGCGGGAGCGAGCAGTACTTC CASSQWTSGSEQYF
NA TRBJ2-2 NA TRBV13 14 TGTGCCAGCAGCACCCCCCAGGGGTCCGGGGAGCTGTTTTTT CASSTPQGSGELFF
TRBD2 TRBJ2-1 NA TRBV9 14 TGTGCCAGCAGCGTTTCTAGCGGGGGCAATGAGCAGTTCTTC CASSVSSGGNEQFF
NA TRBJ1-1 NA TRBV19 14 TGTGCCAGTAGTATAACGGAGGGAAACACTGAAGCTTTCTTT CASSITEGNTEAFF
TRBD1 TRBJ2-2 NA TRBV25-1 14 TGTGCCTCGAGTGGGACAGGGCATGTTGGGGAGCTGTTTTTT CASSGTGHVGELFF
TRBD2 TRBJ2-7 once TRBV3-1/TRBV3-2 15 TGTGCCAGCAGCCAACCGGGACTACCATTGAACGAGCAGTACTTC CASSQPGLPLNEQYF